Following are 11 T cell receptor beta chains from one sample sequenced in a study of blood T cell repertoires in COVID-19. Clones were sequenced by immunoSEQ multiplex PCR, and TCRdb holds only the in-frame ones, with some missing. The sample carries about 180,000 clones, roughly 88% recorded once. Sequenced sample: peripheral blood. Source of these receptors: a woman under 40 with acute or convalescent COVID-19.

The rearrangement joins TRBV27 to TRBJ1-6; 7 bases are shared with TRBD1. Germline CDR1 is MNHEY and CDR2 is SMNVEV (reference sequence). The CDR3 spans 18 residues. The ends lost 2 bases at V and 4 bases at J; junction bases unmatched: 11. The CDR3 coding sequence is TGTGCCAGCAGTTTACGGGGAGTGGCGGGACAGTATAATTCACCCCTCCACTTT. Its protein is CASSLRGVAGQYNSPLHF.

The chain joins TRBV11-2 to TRBJ1-1; D remains unclear. Trimming cost V 1 base and J 2 bases, with 5 bases left between them. This CDR3 has 13 residues. Germline lookup yields CDR1 SGHAT and CDR2 FQNNGV. The CDR3 spells CASSLGHNTEAFF. CDR3 bases: TGTGCCAGCAGCTTAGGACACAACACTGAAGCTTTCTTT. Filled out from reference TRBV11-2 and TRBJ1-1, the complete variable domain reads EAGVAQSPRYKIIEKRQSVAFWCNPISGHATLYWYQQILGQGPKLLIQFQNNGVVDDSQLPKDRFSAERLKGVDSTLKIQPAKLEDSAVYLCASSLGHNTEAFFGQGTRLTVV.

This clone was recorded only once. V gene TRBV15 combines with J gene TRBJ1-4, with a possible D match to TRBD1 (6 bases). Germline V lookup: CDR1 LNHNV, CDR2 YYDKDF (reference sequence). CDR3 size: 16 residues. The germline V and J ends were trimmed by 0 bases and 5 bases, with 13 bases remaining between them. This CDR3 reads CATSREGAVLNEKLFF. CDR3 nucleotides: TGTGCCACCAGCAGAGAGGGGGCGGTATTAAATGAAAAACTGTTTTTT.

The chain has TRBV28 and TRBJ1-2; possibly TRBD1 for D (5 bases). Trimming removed 6 bases at V and 4 bases at J, with 12 bases between. This CDR3 contains 13 residues. The germline CDR1 and CDR2 sequences are MDHEN and SYDVKM. The CDR3 coding sequence is TGTGCCAGCAGGGCTACAGGTTTCTATGGCTACACCTTC. Its protein is CASRATGFYGYTF.

The chain is built from TRBV10-3 and TRBJ1-1; D remains unclear. V lost 4 bases and J 3 bases, leaving 3 bases between the germline ends. The CDR3 runs 11 residues. The germline V gene encodes CDR1 ENHRY and CDR2 SYGVKD. CDR3 loop: CAISGDTEAFF. The CDR3 nucleotides are TGTGCCATCAGTGGAGACACTGAAGCTTTCTTT.

The chain couples TRBV6-1 to TRBJ1-3; 9 nucleotides agree with TRBD1. Germline lookup yields CDR1 MNHNS and CDR2 SASEGT. The junction had 13 bases not matched to a gene; V was cut back by 4 bases and J by 9 bases. CDR3 length equals 16 residues. In DNA, the CDR3 is TGTGCCAGCAGTGTTCACGGGGGGACAGGGTTAAGCACCATATATTTT. This gives the protein CASSVHGGTGLSTIYF.

This sequence joins TRBV5-1 and TRBJ2-5; 7 nucleotides line up with TRBD1. V was pared by 2 bases and J by 5 bases, with 12 bases of the junction left unmatched. The germline gives CDR1 SGHRS, CDR2 YFSETQ. The CDR3 runs to 16 residues. CDR3 nucleotides: TGCGCCAGCAGCTTTGGACAGGCTAGGGCAGGGGAGACCCAGTACTTC. The encoded protein is CASSFGQARAGETQYF.

This chain joins TRBV6-5 and TRBJ1-2; D perhaps matches TRBD1 (5 bases). V was pared by 8 bases and J by 0 bases, with 13 bases between. Looked up from germline, CDR1 is MNHEY and CDR2 is SVGAGI. The CDR3 has 14 amino acids. The CDR3 DNA reads as TGTGCCAGCGGGAACAGGCTCTCTAACTATGGCTACACCTTC. Translating gives CASGNRLSNYGYTF.

J is TRBJ1-2 and V is TRBV9; 7 nucleotides match TRBD1. This CDR3 is 16 amino acids long. The V segment lost 1 base and the J segment 4 bases; nucleotides outside the gene matches: 10. CDR1 and CDR2 (germline): SGDLS, YYNGEE. The CDR3 DNA follows: TGTGCCAGCAGCGTAACCCCGTTGGGACAGTCCTATGGCTACACCTTC. It encodes CASSVTPLGQSYGYTF.

V usage is TRBV12-5 and J usage is TRBJ2-5; D is possibly TRBD1 (5 bases). From germline, CDR1 is LGHNT and CDR2 FRNRAP. This CDR3 comprises 14 residues. V lost 8 bases, J lost 0 bases, and 13 bases lay in between. The CDR3 spells CASSQGTYQETQYF. CDR3 DNA sequence: TGTGCTAGTTCGCAGGGAACGTACCAAGAGACCCAGTACTTC.

This chain links TRBV7-9 with TRBJ1-2; D is perhaps TRBD1 (5 bases). The V end was cut by 2 bases, the J end by 12 bases, with 25 bases between. This CDR3 is built from 16 residues. The germline V gene encodes CDR1 SEHNR and CDR2 FQNEAQ (reference sequence). CDR3 region: CASSLSHPRVSGNNTF. The CDR3 nucleotides read TGTGCCAGCAGCTTAAGCCACCCCCGGGTCTCAGGGAACAACACCTTC.